The 8 T cell receptor beta chains listed next were all sequenced from one sample in a study of T cell repertoires in cytomegalovirus infection. Their target antigens are unknown. TCRdb called the reads again in MiXCR, with one record for every CDR3 protein. The sample includes about 120,000 distinct CDR3 sequences, 10% seen only once; the top ten take 25% to 40%. The sample was PBMCs, sequenced either directly or after in vitro stimulation (not recorded which). All receptors derive from a human donor in good health (CMV status not recorded). Some clones in this sample may be carry-over from other donors' samples.

This chain uses TRBV25-1 with TRBJ2-1, with a weak D call TRBD2 (6 bases). CDR1 is MGHDK and CDR2 is SYGVNS in the germline V gene. The CDR3 runs to 13 residues. V was trimmed by 6 bases and J by 6 bases, leaving 12 bases between them. CDR3 coding DNA: TGTGCCAGCAGGGGTGTGGGGGGCAATGAGCAGTTCTTC. As protein: CASRGVGGNEQFF.

The chain is built from TRBV6-5 and TRBJ1-2, with D unclear. Trimming took off 2 bases at V and 5 bases at J, with 18 bases between the two ends. The CDR3 is made up of 16 amino acids. Germline values: CDR1 MNHEY, CDR2 SVGAGI. The CDR3 is CASSYDPGGLGYGYTF. CDR3 nucleotide sequence: TGTGCCAGCAGTTACGACCCAGGAGGGCTAGGGTATGGCTACACCTTC.

The V and J genes are TRBV2 and TRBJ2-1, with D uncertain. The CDR3 has 13 residues. CDR1 and CDR2 (germline): SNHLY, FYNNEI. V was shortened by 7 bases and J by 1 base, with 8 bases between the two germline ends. The CDR3 here is CASTTESYNEQFF. For the CDR3, the DNA is TGTGCCAGCACCACTGAGTCCTACAATGAGCAGTTCTTC.

This clonotype was detected many times. This chain connects TRBV7-2 to TRBJ1-1; no firm D call. The CDR3 extends over 13 amino acids. Germline values: CDR1 SGHTA, CDR2 FQGNSA. The V and J ends lost 5 bases and 4 bases respectively, with 11 bases between them. The CDR3 sequence is CASSSHPTTEAFF. The CDR3 nucleotides read TGTGCCAGCAGCAGTCACCCAACCACTGAAGCTTTCTTT. The whole variable domain, filled in from reference TRBV7-2 and TRBJ1-1, reads GAGVSQSPSNKVTEKGKDVELRCDPISGHTALYWYRQSLGQGLEFLIYFQGNSAPDKSGLPSDRFSAERTGGSVSTLTIQRTQQEDSAVYLCASSSHPTTEAFFGQGTRLTVV.

Ten or more counts support this clonotype. The V call is TRBV7-2, the J call TRBJ2-1; the D is unclear. The CDR3 contains 15 residues. V was cut by 1 base and J by 2 bases, with 9 bases left in between. Germline V gene sequence: CDR1 SGHTA, CDR2 FQGNSA. This CDR3 reads CASSLGTGPYNEQFF. The CDR3 nucleotides are TGTGCCAGCAGCTTAGGTACCGGGCCCTACAATGAGCAGTTCTTC.

The chain links TRBV4-3 to TRBJ2-3; 8 nucleotides match TRBD1. This CDR3 is built from 16 residues. V shed 1 base, J shed 4 bases, and the junction held 7 bases outside the gene matches. Germline V gene sequence: CDR1 LGHNA, CDR2 YSLEER. In nucleotides, the CDR3 is TGCGCCAGCAGCCAAGGGACAGGGATTGAGGCAGATACGCAGTATTTT. This codes for CASSQGTGIEADTQYF.

This clonotype was detected ten times or more. The rearrangement uses TRBV4-3 and TRBJ2-1, with D tentatively TRBD1 (5 bases). V was clipped by 0 bases and J by 0 bases, with 9 bases between them. Looked up from germline, CDR1 is LGHNA and CDR2 is YSLEER. This CDR3 is 16 amino acids long. CDR3 coding DNA: TGCGCCAGCAGCCAAGATGGGGCCAGCTCCTACAATGAGCAGTTCTTC. Residues: CASSQDGASSYNEQFF.

The rearrangement joins TRBV7-2 to TRBJ2-2; 7 nucleotides match TRBD2. V lost 3 bases to trimming and J lost 6 bases; unmatched junction nucleotides: 7. CDR3 size: 15 residues. Germline V gives CDR1 SGHTA, CDR2 FQGNSA. CDR3 coding DNA: TGTGCCAGCAGCTTCCGTACGGGAGGAGCCGGGGAGCTGTTTTTT. Amino acids: CASSFRTGGAGELFF. Full variable domain (rest looked up from reference TRBV7-2 and TRBJ2-2): GAGVSQSPSNKVTEKGKDVELRCDPISGHTALYWYRQSLGQGLEFLIYFQGNSAPDKSGLPSDRFSAERTGGSVSTLTIQRTQQEDSAVYLCASSFRTGGAGELFFGEGSRLTVL.